Sequencing of this TCR beta chain was carried out in a study of blood T cell repertoires in COVID-19. V was clipped by 0 bases and J by 1 base; unmatched bases: 6. Germline loops: CDR1 SNHLY, CDR2 FYNNEI. This CDR3 has 17 residues. Measured with immunoSEQ multiplex PCR; TCRdb has only the in-frame clones, and not every one. The repertoire holds 250,000 to 350,000 clones, with 89% as singletons. Material for sequencing was peripheral blood. The clonotype originates from an older woman with acute or convalescent COVID-19. J is TRBJ1-1 and V is TRBV2; TRBD1 aligns across 9 bases. The CDR3 region is CASSEAHRGQENTEAFF. The DNA of the CDR3 is TGTGCCAGCAGTGAAGCCCACAGGGGGCAGGAGAACACTGAAGCTTTCTTT.